One and the same sample provided the 14 T cell receptor beta chains below, sequenced in a study of T-cell memory formation after mild COVID-19. TCRdb itself ran the 5' RACE reads through MiXCR, one entry per CDR3 protein. The profile shows nearly 110,000 distinct CDR3 sequences, about 18% of them singletons. The sequenced material came from PBMCs or a T cell subset sorted from them (not recorded which). Source of these receptors: an adult woman who had mild COVID-19 (a few samples of this study predate the infection). Cell type and time point are not known.

The chain uses TRBV13 and TRBJ2-7, with D possibly being TRBD1 or TRBD2 (6 bases each). The CDR3 runs 15 residues. The V gene lost 1 base and the J gene lost 6 bases, with 16 bases spanning the gap. Germline V gene sequence: CDR1 PRHDT, CDR2 FYEKMQ (reference sequence). The CDR3 sequence: CASSLALRGAREQYF. The CDR3 DNA follows: TGTGCCAGCAGCTTAGCCTTGAGGGGGGCGCGCGAGCAGTACTTC.

The rearrangement joins TRBV7-9 to TRBJ2-1; D call uncertain. The CDR3 runs to 16 residues. Germline CDR1 SEHNR, CDR2 FQNEAQ (reference sequence). Trimming left V 1 base short and J 2 bases short, with 12 bases between. In DNA form, the CDR3 reads TGTGCCAGCAGCTTAGGCGAGGAGAACCCCTACAATGAGCAGTTCTTC. This translates into CASSLGEENPYNEQFF. Combining the CDR3 with reference TRBV7-9 and TRBJ2-1 gives the whole variable domain DTGVSQNPRHKITKRGQNVTFRCDPISEHNRLYWYRQTLGQGPEFLTYFQNEAQLEKSRLLSDRFSAERPKGSFSTLEIQRTEQGDSAMYLCASSLGEENPYNEQFFGPGTRLTVL.

Many counts were recorded for this clonotype. The gene calls are TRBV12-3 or TRBV12-4 and TRBJ2-2; a possible D gene is TRBD1 (6 bases). This CDR3 is 17 amino acids long. V lost 2 bases and J lost 5, with 18 bases in between. This CDR3 reads CASSLTSIQGWTGELFF. CDR3 nucleotide sequence: TGTGCCAGCAGTTTAACGTCTATTCAGGGGTGGACCGGGGAGCTGTTTTTT.

V gene TRBV4-1 combines with J gene TRBJ2-1; D possibly uses TRBD1 or TRBD2 (7 bases each). V lost 1 base to trimming and J lost 7 bases, with 11 bases between them. Looked up from germline, CDR1 is MGHRA and CDR2 is YSYEKL. The CDR3 loop spans 14 amino acids. The CDR3 is CASSQAQGGNEQFF. The CDR3 DNA sequence: TGCGCCAGCAGCCAAGCTCAGGGGGGGAATGAGCAGTTCTTC.

The J gene is TRBJ2-5, the V gene TRBV29-1, with D unresolved. CDR3 length: 13 amino acids. Trimming removed 1 base from V and 2 bases from J, with 8 bases in between. Germline V gene lookup returns CDR1 SQVTM and CDR2 ANQGSEA. CDR3 sequence (DNA): TGCAGCGTTGAAGCGACTCTGCAAGAGACCCAGTACTTC. Its translation is CSVEATLQETQYF.

The rearrangement uses TRBV7-8 and TRBJ2-5; 7 positions agree with TRBD1. The CDR3 has 13 residues. V was clipped by 4 bases and J by 5 bases; unmatched bases: 4. Germline lookup yields CDR1 SGHVS and CDR2 FQNEAQ. DNA of the CDR3: TGTGCCAGCAGCTCCGACAGGGCGGAGACCCAGTACTTC. This sequence encodes CASSSDRAETQYF.

There are a few counts of this clonotype. J is TRBJ2-7 and V is TRBV7-9; 7 bases line up with TRBD1. V lost 5 bases and J lost 4; bases outside the gene matches: 5. The CDR3 runs to 13 residues. The germline V gene has CDR1 SEHNR and CDR2 FQNEAQ (reference sequence). Written as DNA, the CDR3 is TGTGCCAGCAGCCGGGGACAGTATTACGAGCAGTACTTC. Amino acids: CASSRGQYYEQYF.

The V call is TRBV7-8, the J call TRBJ2-1; tentative D call: TRBD2 (5 bases). With 3 bases removed from V and 0 bases from J, the gap between germline ends came to 15 bases. The germline gives CDR1 SGHVS, CDR2 FQNEAQ. The CDR3 sequence is 17 residues long. The CDR3: CASSLYGLPSSYNEQFF. DNA for the CDR3: TGTGCCAGCAGCTTGTACGGACTGCCGAGCTCCTACAATGAGCAGTTCTTC.

The V and J genes are TRBV5-5 and TRBJ2-5; TRBD1 is a possible D gene (5 bases). Trimming left V 4 bases short and J 5 bases short, with 12 bases between. Germline lookup yields CDR1 SGHKS and CDR2 YYEKEE (reference sequence). This CDR3 is built from 13 residues. The CDR3 region has the DNA TGTGCCAGCAGCCCCCCAGGGTTCGAGACCCAGTACTTC. Its protein product is CASSPPGFETQYF. The full variable domain, completed using reference TRBV5-5 and TRBJ2-5, is DAGVTQSPTHLIKTRGQQVTLRCSPISGHKSVSWYQQVLGQGPQFIFQYYEKEERGRGNFPDRFSARQFPNYSSELNVNALLLGDSALYLCASSPPGFETQYFGPGTRLLVL.

This clonotype was recorded at least ten times. The chain couples TRBV7-2 to TRBJ2-1; 7 nucleotides align to TRBD2. The ends lost 1 base at V and 4 bases at J; junction bases unmatched: 7. Per the germline V gene, CDR1 is SGHTA and CDR2 is FQGNSA. The length of the CDR3 is 16 residues. The CDR3 bases are TGTGCCAGCAGCTTAGGCCGCCCACTAGCGTACAATGAGCAGTTCTTC. Its protein product is CASSLGRPLAYNEQFF.

This clonotype has only a few counts. The rearrangement links TRBV7-9 to TRBJ2-1, with D tentatively TRBD2 (5 bases). Germline V gives CDR1 SEHNR, CDR2 FQNEAQ (reference sequence). V gave up 1 base and J gave up 8 bases, with 12 bases separating them. The CDR3 sequence is 14 residues long. CDR3 amino acids: CASSLGPSPDEQFF. The DNA for the CDR3 is TGTGCCAGCAGCTTAGGTCCTAGCCCCGATGAGCAGTTCTTC.

This clonotype was counted between two and nine times. The chain carries TRBV12-3 or TRBV12-4 and TRBJ1-4; D gene uncertain. The CDR3 loop spans 16 amino acids. V gave up 2 bases and J gave up 4 bases, with 14 bases separating them. The CDR3 region has the DNA TGTGCCAGCAGTTTATCAGGTTACCTCTTTAATGAAAAACTGTTTTTT. Protein product: CASSLSGYLFNEKLFF.

This clonotype was seen a few times. The chain uses TRBV6-2 or TRBV6-3 and TRBJ2-1; weak D call: TRBD2 (6 bases). Germline V gene sequence: CDR1 MNHEY, CDR2 SVGEGT. Trimming shortened V by 7 bases and J by 2 bases, and 21 bases separated the two germline ends. The CDR3 covers 17 residues. CDR3 in DNA: TGTGCCAGCAAGAACCAAAAAGCGGGCAGAACCTACAATGAGCAGTTCTTC. Amino acid sequence: CASKNQKAGRTYNEQFF.

This clonotype has a count of ten or more. The chain joins TRBV7-9 to TRBJ2-7, with TRBD1 identical over 8 bases. Germline V gene data show CDR1 as SEHNR and CDR2 as FQNEAQ (reference sequence). The V and J ends lost 5 bases and 4 bases, in that order; junction bases with no gene match: 13. The CDR3 sequence is 16 residues long. The CDR3 sequence is CASSPTHGQGGYEQYF. The CDR3 DNA sequence: TGTGCCAGCAGCCCTACTCACGGACAGGGAGGATACGAGCAGTACTTC.